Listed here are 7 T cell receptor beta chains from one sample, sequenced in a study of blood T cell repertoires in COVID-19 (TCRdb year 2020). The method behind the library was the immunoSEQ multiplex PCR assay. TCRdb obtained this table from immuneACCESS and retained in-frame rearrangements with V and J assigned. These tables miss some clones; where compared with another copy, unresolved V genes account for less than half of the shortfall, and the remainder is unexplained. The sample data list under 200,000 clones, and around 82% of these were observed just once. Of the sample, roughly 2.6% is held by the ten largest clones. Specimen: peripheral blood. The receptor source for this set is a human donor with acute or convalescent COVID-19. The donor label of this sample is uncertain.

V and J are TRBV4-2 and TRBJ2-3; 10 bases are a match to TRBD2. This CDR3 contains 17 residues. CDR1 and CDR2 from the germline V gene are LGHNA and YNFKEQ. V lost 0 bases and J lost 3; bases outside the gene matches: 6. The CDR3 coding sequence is TGTGCCAGCAGCCAAGATTGGAGCGGGGGGGGAACAGATACGCAGTATTTT. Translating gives CASSQDWSGGGTDTQYF.

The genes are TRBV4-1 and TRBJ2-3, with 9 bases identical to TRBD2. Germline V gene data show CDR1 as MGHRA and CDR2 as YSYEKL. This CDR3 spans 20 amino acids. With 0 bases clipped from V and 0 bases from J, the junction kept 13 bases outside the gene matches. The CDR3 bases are TGCGCCAGCAGCCAAGAACCCCCAGCGGGGGGCCATTACAGCACAGATACGCAGTATTTT. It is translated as CASSQEPPAGGHYSTDTQYF.

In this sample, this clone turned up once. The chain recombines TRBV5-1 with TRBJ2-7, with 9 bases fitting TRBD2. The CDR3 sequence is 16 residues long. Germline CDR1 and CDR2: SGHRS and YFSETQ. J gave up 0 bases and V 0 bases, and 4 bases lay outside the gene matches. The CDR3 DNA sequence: TGCGCCAGCAGCTTGGTTTTGACTAGCGGCTCCTACGAGCAGTACTTC. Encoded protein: CASSLVLTSGSYEQYF.

CDR3 sequence: CASSTTGREQYF. The CDR3 nucleotides are TGTGCCAGCAGCACCACAGGGCGCGAGCAGTACTTC. The V call is TRBV7-9, the J call TRBJ2-7; a possible D gene is TRBD1 (6 bases). CDR3 length: 12 residues. Trimming shortened V by 5 bases and J by 6 bases, and 11 bases separated the two germline ends. Germline V gene lookup returns CDR1 SEHNR and CDR2 FQNEAQ (reference sequence).

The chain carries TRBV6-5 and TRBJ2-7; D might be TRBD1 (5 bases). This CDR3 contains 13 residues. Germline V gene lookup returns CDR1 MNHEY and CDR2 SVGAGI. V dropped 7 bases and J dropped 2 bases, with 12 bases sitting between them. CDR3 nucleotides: TGTGCCAGCAACCAGGGCGTTGCCTACGAGCAGTACTTC. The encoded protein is CASNQGVAYEQYF.

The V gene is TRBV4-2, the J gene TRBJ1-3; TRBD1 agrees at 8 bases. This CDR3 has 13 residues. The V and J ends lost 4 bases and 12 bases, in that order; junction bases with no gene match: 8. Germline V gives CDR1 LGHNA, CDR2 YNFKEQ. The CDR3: CASSPSQGEDIYF. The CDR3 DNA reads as TGTGCCAGCAGCCCCTCACAGGGGGAGGACATATATTTT.

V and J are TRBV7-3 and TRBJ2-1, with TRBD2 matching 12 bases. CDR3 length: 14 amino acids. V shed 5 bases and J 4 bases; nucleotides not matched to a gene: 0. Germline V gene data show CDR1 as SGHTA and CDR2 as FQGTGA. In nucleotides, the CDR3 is TGTGCCAGCAGCGGGACTAGCGGGTACAATGAGCAGTTCTTC. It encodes CASSGTSGYNEQFF.